Detailed here is one T cell receptor (beta chain). These data are taken from a study of early T cells in non-severe SARS-CoV-2 infection. Study information: Unpaired chains resulted from sequencing bulk RNA of unsorted whole blood.

Individually, cDNA molecules had unique molecular identifiers attached to them. From the 5' RACE reads, TCRdb called clonotypes with MiXCR, one entry per CDR3 protein. The sample comprises approximately 83,000 distinct CDR3 sequences, 11% to 15% of which are singletons, and about 10% rests with the top ten. This CDR3 contains 16 residues. Trimming shortened V by 0 bases and J by 4 bases, and 15 bases separated the two germline ends. The TCR sequence derives from an adult who was a healthcare worker with PCR-confirmed SARS-CoV-2 infection or an uninfected control (not recorded which). The chain uses TRBV12-3 or TRBV12-4 and TRBJ1-1; the D is unclear. Sequencing input: whole blood. CDR3 nucleotides: TGTGCCAGCAGTTTAGCGATTAGACGCCCCGGCACTGAAGCTTTCTTT. This gives the protein CASSLAIRRPGTEAFF.